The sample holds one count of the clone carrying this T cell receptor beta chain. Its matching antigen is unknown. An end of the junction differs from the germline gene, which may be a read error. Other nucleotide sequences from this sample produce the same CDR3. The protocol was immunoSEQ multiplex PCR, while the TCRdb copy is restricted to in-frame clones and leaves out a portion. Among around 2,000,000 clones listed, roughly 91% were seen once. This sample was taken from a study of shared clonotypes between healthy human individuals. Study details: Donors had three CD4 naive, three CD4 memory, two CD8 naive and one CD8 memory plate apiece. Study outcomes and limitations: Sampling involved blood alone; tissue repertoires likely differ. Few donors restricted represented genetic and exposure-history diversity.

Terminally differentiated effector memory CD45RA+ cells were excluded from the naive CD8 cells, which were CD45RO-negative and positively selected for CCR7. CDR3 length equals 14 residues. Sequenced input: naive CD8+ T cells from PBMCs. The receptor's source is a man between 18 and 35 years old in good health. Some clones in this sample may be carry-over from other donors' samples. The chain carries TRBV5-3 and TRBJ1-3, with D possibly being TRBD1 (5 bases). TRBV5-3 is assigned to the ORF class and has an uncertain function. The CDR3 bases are TGTGCCAGCAGCTTGGGGGGCTCTGGAAACACCATATATTTT. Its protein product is CASSLGGSGNTIYF.